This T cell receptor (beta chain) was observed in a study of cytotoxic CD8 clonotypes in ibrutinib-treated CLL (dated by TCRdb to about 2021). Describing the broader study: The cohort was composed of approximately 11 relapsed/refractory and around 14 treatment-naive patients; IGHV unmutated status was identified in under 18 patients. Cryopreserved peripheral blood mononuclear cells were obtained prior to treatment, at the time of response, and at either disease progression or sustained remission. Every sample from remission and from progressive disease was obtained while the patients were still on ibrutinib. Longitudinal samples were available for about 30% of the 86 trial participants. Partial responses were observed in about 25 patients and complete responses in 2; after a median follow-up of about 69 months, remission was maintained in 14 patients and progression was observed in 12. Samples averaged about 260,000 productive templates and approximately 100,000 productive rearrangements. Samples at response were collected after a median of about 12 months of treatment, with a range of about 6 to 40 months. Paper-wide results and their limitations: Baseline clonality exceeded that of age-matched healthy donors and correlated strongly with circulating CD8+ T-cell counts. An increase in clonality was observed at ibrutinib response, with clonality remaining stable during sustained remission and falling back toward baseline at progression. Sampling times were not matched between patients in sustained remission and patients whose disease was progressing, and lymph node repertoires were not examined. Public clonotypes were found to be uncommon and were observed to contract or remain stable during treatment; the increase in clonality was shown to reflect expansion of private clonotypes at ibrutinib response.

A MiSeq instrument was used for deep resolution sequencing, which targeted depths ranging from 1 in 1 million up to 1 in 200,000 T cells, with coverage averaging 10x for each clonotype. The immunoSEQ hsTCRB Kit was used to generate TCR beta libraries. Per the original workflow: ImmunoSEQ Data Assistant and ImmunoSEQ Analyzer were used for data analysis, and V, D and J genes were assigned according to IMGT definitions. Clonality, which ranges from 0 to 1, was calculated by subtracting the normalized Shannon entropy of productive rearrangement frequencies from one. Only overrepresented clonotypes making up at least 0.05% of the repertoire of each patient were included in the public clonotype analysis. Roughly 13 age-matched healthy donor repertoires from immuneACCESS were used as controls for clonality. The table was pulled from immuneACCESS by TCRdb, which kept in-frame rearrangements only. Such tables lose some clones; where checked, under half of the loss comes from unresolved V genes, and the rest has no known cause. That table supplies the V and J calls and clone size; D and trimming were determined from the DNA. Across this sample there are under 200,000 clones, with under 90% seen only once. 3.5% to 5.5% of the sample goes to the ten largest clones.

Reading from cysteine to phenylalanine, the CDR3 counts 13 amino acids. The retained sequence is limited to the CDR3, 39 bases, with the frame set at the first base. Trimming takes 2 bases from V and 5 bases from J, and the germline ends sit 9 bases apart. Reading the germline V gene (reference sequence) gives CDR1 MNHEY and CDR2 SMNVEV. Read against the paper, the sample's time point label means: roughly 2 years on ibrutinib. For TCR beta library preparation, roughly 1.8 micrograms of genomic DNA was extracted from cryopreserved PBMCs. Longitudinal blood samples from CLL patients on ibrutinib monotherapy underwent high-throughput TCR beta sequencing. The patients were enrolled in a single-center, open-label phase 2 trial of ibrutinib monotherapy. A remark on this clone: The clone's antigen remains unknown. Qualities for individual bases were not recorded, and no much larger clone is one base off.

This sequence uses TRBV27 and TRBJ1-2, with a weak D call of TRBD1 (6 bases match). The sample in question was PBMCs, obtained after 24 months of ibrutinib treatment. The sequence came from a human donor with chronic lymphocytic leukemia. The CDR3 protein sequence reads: CASSLRGEYGYTF. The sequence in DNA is TGTGCCAGCAGTTTAAGGGGGGAGTATGGCTACACCTTC.